The clone carrying this TCR beta chain was observed many times. Its antigen is unidentified. The data were obtained in a study of response to subunit inactivated influenza vaccine. MiXCR was run by TCRdb on the RT-PCR reads, yielding one entry per CDR3 protein. The sample shows around 570,000 distinct CDR3 sequences, around 8% of them seen only once. Whole-study findings and limits: Few additional T cells are recruited per seasonal influenza vaccination, authors suggested.

With 0 bases removed from V and 15 bases from J, the gap between germline ends came to 15 bases. CDR1 is LGHNA and CDR2 is YSLEER in the germline V gene. This CDR3 is built from 13 residues. This material consisted of PBMCs from blood, taken around 25 months after vaccination. V and J are TRBV4-3 and TRBJ2-1; D is ambiguous. The sequence came from a man between 50 and 75 years old who received an inactivated influenza vaccine. The CDR3 reads CASSQDRAMPRFF. DNA for the CDR3: TGCGCCAGCAGCCAAGATAGAGCTATGCCGAGGTTCTTC.